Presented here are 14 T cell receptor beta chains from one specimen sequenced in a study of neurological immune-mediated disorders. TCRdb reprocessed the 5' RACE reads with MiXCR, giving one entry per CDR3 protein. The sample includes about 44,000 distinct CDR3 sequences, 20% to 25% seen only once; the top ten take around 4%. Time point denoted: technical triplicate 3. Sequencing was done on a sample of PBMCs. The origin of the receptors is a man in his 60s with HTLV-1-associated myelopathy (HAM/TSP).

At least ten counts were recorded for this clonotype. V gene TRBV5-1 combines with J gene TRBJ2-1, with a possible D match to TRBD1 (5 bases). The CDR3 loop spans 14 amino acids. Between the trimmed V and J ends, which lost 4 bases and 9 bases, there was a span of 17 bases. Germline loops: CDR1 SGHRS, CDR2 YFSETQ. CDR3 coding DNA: TGCGCCAGCAGCGTTGGACATTTAGGTACTGAGCAGTTCTTC. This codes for CASSVGHLGTEQFF.

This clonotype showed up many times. The DNA of the CDR3 is TGTGCCAGCACCGAGTCCGGTGGGACTAGCGGGAGGGGTCCGCAGTATTTT. Translating gives CASTESGGTSGRGPQYF. This chain links TRBV7-6 with TRBJ2-3; 16 nucleotides line up with TRBD2. CDR1 is SGHVS, CDR2 FNYEAQ, per germline. CDR3 length: 17 amino acids. The V and J ends lost 7 bases and 10 bases, in that order; junction bases with no gene match: 14.

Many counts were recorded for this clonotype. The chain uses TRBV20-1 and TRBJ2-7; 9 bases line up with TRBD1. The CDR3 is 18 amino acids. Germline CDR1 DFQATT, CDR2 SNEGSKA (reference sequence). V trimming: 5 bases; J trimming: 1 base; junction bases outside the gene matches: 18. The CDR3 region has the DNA TGCAGTGCTCCCCGGACAGGGGCAATGAGCGGGCTTTCCTACGAGCAGTACTTC. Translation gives CSAPRTGAMSGLSYEQYF.

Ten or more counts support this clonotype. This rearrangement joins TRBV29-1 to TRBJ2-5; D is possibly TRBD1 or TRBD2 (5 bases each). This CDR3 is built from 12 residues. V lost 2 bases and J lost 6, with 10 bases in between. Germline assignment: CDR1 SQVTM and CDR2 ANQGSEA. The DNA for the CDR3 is TGCAGCGTTGAACTTGGGGGACAGACCCAGTACTTC. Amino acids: CSVELGGQTQYF.

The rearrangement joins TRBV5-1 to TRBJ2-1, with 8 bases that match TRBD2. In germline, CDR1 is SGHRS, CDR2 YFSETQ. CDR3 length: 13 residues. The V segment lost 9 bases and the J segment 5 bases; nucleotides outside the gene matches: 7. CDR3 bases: TGCGCCACCCGCGGGGGGAGTGACAATGAGCAGTTCTTC. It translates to CATRGGSDNEQFF.

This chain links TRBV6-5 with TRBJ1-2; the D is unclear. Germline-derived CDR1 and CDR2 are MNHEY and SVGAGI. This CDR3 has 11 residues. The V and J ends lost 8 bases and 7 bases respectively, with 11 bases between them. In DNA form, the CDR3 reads TGTGCCAGCGCCGGAATGGTTGGCTACACCTTC. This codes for CASAGMVGYTF.

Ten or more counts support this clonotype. CDR3 amino acids: CASSQDRTDTQYF. The CDR3, as DNA: TGTGCCAGCAGCCAAGATCGCACAGATACGCAGTATTTT. The rearrangement links TRBV4-2 to TRBJ2-3, with unresolved D. This CDR3 region has 13 residues. Germline assignment: CDR1 LGHNA and CDR2 YNFKEQ. Trimming took 0 bases from V and 1 from J, leaving 2 bases between them.

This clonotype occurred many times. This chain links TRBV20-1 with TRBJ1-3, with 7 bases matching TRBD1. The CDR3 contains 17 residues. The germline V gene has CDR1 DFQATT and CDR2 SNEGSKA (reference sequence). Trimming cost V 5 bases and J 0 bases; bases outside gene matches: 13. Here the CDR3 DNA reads TGCAGTGCTTCCTCCGGACAGGTCCTCTACTCTGGAAACACCATATATTTT. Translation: CSASSGQVLYSGNTIYF.

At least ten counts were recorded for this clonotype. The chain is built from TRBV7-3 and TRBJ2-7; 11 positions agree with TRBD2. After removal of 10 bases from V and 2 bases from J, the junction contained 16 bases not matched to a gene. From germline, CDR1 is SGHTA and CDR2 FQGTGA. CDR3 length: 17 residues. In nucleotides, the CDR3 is TGTGCCATCACCGGGACTAGCGGCTCCCGGACCCCCTACGAGCAGTACTTC. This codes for CAITGTSGSRTPYEQYF.

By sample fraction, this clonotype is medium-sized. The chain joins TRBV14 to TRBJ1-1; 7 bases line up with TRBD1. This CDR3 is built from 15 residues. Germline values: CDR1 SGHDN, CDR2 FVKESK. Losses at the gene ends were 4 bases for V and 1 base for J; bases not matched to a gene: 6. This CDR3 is CASSRRTGWNTEAFF. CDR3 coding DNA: TGTGCCAGCAGCCGCCGGACAGGCTGGAACACTGAAGCTTTCTTT.

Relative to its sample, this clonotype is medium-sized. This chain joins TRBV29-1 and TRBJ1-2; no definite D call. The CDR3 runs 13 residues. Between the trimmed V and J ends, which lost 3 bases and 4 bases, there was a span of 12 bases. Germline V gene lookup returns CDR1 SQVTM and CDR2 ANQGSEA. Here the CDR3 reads CSVDLQTGYGYTF. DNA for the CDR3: TGCAGCGTTGATCTGCAGACGGGCTATGGCTACACCTTC.

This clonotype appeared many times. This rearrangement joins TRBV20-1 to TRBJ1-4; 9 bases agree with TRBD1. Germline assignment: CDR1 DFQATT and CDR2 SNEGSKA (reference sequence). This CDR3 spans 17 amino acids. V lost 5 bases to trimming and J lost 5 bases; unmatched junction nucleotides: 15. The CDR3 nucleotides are TGCAGTGCTTCACAGGGGGCGCGGGGGGGGGTAAATGAAAAACTGTTTTTT. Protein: CSASQGARGGVNEKLFF.

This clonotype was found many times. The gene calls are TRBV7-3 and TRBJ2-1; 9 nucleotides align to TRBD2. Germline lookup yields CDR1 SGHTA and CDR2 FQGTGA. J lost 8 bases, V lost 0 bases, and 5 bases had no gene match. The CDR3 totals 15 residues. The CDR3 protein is CASSLTREGWDEQFF. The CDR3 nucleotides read TGTGCCAGCAGCTTAACGCGGGAGGGCTGGGATGAGCAGTTCTTC.

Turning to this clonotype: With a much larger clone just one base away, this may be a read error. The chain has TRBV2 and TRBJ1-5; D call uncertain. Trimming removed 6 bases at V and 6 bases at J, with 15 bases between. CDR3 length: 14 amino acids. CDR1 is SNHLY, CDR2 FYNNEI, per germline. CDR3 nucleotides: TGTGCCAGCAGCAAGGAGGCCATTGGTCAGCCCCAGCATTTT. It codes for CASSKEAIGQPQHF.